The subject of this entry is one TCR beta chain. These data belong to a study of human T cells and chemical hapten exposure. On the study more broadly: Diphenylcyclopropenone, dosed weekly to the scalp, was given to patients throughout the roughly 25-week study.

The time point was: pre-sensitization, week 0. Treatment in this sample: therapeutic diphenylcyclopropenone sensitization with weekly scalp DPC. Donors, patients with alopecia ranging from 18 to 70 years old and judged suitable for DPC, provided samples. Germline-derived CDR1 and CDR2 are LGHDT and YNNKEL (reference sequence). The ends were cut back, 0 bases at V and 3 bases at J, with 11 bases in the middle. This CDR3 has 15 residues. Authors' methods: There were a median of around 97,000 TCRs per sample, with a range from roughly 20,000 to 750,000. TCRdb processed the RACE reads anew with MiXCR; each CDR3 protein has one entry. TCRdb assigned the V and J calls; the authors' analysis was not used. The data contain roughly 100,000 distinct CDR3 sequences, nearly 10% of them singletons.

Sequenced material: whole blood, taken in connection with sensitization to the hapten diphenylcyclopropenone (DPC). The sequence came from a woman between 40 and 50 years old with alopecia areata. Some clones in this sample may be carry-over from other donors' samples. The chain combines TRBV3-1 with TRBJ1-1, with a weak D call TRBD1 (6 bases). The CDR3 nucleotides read TGTGCCAGCAGCCAAGAAAAAACAGGGTACACTGAAGCTTTCTTT. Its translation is CASSQEKTGYTEAFF.